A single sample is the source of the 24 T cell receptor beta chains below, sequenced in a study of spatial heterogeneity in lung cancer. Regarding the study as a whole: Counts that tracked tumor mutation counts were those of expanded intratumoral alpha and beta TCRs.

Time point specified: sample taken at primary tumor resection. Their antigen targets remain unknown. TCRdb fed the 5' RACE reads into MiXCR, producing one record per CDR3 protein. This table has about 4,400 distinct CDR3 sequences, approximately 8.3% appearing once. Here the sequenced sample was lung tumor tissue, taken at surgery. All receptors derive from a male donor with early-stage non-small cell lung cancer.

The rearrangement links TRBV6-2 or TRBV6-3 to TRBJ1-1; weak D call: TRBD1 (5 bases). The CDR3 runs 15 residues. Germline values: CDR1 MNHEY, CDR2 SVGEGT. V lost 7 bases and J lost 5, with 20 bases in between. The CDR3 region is CASTQNLGTLTEAFF. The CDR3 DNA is TGTGCCAGCACCCAAAACCTTGGGACGTTGACTGAAGCTTTCTTT.

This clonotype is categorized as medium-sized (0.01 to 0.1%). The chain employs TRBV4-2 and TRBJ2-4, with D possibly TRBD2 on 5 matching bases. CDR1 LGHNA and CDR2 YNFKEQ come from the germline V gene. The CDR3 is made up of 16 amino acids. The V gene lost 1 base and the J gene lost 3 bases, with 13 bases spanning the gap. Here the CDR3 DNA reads TGTGCCAGCAGCCAAGGAGGGTCAAAAGGCAAAAACATTCAGTACTTC. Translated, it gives CASSQGGSKGKNIQYF.

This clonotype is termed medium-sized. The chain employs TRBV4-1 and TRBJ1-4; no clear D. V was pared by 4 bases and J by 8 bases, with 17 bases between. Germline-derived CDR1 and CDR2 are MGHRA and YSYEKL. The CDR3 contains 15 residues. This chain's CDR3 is CASSPDVGRSEKLFF. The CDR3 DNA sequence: TGCGCCAGCAGCCCCGACGTCGGGAGATCGGAAAAACTGTTTTTT.

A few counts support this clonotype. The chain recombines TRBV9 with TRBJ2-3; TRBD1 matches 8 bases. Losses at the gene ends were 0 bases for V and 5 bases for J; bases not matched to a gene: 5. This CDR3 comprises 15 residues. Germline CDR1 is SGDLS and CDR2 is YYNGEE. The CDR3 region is CASSVDRGTEDTQYF. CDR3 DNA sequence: TGTGCCAGCAGCGTAGACAGGGGGACGGAAGATACGCAGTATTTT.

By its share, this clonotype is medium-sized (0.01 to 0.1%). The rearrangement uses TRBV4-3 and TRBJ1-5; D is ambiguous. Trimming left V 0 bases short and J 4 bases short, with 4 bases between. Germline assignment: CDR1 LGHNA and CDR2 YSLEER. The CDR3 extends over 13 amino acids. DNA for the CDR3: TGCGCCAGCAGCCAAGAAGCGAATCAGCCCCAGCATTTT. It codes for CASSQEANQPQHF.

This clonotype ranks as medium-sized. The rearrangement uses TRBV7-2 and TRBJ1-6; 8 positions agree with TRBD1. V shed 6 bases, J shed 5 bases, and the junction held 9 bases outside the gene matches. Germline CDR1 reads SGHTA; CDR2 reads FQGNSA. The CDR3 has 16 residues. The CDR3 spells CASRRRTGGDNSPLHF. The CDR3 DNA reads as TGTGCCAGCAGGAGGCGAACAGGGGGAGATAATTCACCCCTCCACTTT. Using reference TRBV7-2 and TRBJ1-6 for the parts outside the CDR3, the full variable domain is GAGVSQSPSNKVTEKGKDVELRCDPISGHTALYWYRQSLGQGLEFLIYFQGNSAPDKSGLPSDRFSAERTGGSVSTLTIQRTQQEDSAVYLCASRRRTGGDNSPLHFGNGTRLTVT.

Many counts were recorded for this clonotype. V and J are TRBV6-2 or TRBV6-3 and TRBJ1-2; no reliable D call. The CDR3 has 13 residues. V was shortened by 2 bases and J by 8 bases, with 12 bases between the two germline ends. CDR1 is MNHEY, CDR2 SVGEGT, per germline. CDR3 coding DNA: TGTGCCAGCAGTTACGTACCGGCTCGCGGCTACACCTTC. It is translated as CASSYVPARGYTF.

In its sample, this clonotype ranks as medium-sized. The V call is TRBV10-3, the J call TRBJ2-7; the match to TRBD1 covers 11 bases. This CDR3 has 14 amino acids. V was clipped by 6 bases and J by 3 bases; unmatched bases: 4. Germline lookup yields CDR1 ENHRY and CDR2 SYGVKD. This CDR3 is CAISRTGGNYEQYF. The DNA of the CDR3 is TGTGCCATCAGCCGGACAGGGGGCAACTACGAGCAGTACTTC.

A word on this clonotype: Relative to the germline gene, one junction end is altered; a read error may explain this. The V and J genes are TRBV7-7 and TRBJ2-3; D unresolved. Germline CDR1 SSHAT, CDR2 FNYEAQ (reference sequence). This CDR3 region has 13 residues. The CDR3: CASSFSRTDTQYF. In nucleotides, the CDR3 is TGTGCTAGCAGCTTTTCCCGCACAGATACGCAGTATTTT.

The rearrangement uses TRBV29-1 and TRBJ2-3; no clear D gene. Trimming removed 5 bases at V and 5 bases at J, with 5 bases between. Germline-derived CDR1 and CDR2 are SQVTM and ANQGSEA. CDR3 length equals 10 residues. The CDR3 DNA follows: TGCAGCGTTTCGAGAGATACGCAGTATTTT. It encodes CSVSRDTQYF.

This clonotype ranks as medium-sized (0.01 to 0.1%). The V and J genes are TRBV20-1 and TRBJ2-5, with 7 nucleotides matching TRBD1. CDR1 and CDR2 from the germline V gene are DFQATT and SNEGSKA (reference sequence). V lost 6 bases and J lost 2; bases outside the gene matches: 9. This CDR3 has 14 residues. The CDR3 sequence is CSAPPGTAQETQYF. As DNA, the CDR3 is TGCAGTGCCCCGCCCGGGACAGCGCAAGAGACCCAGTACTTC.

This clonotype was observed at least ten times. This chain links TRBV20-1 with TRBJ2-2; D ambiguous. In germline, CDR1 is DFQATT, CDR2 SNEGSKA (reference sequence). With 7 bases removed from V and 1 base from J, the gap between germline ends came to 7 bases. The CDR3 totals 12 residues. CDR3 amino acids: CSGIGNTGELFF. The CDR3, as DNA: TGCAGTGGGATAGGGAACACCGGGGAGCTGTTTTTT.

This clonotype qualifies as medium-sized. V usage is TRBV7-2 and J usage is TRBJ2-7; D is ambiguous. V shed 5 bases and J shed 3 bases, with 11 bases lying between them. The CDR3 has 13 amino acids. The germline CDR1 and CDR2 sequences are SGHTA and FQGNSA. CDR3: CASSRVELYEQYF. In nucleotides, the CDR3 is TGTGCCAGCAGCCGGGTGGAGCTCTACGAGCAGTACTTC. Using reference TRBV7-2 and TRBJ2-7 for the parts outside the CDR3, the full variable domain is GAGVSQSPSNKVTEKGKDVELRCDPISGHTALYWYRQSLGQGLEFLIYFQGNSAPDKSGLPSDRFSAERTGGSVSTLTIQRTQQEDSAVYLCASSRVELYEQYFGPGTRLTVT.

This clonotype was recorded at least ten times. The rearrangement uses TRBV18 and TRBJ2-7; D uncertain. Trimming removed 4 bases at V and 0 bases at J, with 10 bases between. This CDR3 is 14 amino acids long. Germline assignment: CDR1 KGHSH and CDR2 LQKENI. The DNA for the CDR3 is TGTGCCAGCTCACTTAGCACTTCCTCCTACGAGCAGTACTTC. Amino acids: CASSLSTSSYEQYF.

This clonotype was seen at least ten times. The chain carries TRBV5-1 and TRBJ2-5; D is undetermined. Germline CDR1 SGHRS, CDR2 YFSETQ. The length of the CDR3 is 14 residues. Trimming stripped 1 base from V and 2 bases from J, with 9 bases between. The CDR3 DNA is TGCGCCAGCAGCTTGTTTTCTGAACAAGAGACCCAGTACTTC. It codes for CASSLFSEQETQYF.

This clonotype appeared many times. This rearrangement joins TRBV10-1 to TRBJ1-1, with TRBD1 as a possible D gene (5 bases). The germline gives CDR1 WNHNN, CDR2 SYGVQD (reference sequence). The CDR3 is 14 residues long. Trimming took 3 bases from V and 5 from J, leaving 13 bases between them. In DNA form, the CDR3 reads TGCGCCAGCAGTGACGGCGGGGGGAGGACTGAAGCTTTCTTT. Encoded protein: CASSDGGGRTEAFF.

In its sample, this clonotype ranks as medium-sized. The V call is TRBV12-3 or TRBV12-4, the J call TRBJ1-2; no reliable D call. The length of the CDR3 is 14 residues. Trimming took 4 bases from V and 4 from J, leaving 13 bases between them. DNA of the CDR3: TGTGCCAGCAGTTACCTGACGGCAATCTATGGCTACACCTTC. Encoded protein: CASSYLTAIYGYTF.

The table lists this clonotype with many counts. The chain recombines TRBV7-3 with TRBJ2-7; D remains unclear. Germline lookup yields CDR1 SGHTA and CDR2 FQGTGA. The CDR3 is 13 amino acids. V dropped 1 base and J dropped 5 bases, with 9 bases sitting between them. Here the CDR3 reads CASSLSRDNEQYF. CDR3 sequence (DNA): TGTGCCAGCAGCTTAAGCCGAGATAACGAGCAGTACTTC.

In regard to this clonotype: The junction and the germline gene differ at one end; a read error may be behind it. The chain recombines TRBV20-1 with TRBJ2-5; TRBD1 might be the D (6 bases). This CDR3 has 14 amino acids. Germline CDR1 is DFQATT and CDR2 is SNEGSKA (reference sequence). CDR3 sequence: CSASSRDNQETQYF. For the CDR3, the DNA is TGCAGTGCTAGCAGCCGGGACAACCAAGAGACCCAGTACTTT.

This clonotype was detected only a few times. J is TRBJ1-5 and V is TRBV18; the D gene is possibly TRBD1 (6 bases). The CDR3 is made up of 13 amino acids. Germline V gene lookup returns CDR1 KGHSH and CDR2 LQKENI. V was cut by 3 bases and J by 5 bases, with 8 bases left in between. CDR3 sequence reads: CASSPGADQPQHF. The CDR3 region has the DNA TGTGCCAGCTCACCGGGGGCCGATCAGCCCCAGCATTTT.

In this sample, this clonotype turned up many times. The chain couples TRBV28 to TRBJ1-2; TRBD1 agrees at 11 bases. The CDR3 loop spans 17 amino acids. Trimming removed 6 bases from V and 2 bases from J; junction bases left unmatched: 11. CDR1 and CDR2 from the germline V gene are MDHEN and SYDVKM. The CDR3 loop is CASRASAGQGANYGYTF. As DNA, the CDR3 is TGTGCCAGCAGGGCGAGCGCAGGACAGGGGGCCAACTATGGCTACACCTTC.

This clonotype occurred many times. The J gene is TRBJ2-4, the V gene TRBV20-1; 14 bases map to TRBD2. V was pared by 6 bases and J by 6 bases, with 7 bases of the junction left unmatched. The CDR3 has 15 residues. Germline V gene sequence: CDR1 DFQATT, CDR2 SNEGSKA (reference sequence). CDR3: CSATTSGGAGNIQYF. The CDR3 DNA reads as TGCAGTGCCACGACTAGCGGGGGGGCAGGAAACATTCAGTACTTC.

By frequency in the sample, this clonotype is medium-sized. As DNA, the CDR3 is TGTGCCAGCAGTCGGACAGGGCCCTACGAGCAGTACTTC. It yields the protein CASSRTGPYEQYF. The V gene is TRBV6-2 or TRBV6-3, the J gene TRBJ2-7, with 8 bases fitting TRBD1. Looked up from germline, CDR1 is MNHEY and CDR2 is SVGEGT. CDR3 length equals 13 residues. V dropped 5 bases and J dropped 2; count of bases not matched to a gene: 2.

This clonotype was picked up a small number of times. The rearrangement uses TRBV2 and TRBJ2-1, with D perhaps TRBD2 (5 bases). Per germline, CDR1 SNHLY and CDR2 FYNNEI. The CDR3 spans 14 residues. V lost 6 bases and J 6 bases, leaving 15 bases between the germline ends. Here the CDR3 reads CASSPRLGGNEQFF. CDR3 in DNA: TGTGCCAGCAGCCCACGTCTTGGAGGCAATGAGCAGTTCTTC.